These 14 T cell receptor beta chains were all obtained from the same sample, sequenced in a study of blood T cell repertoires in COVID-19. TCRdb's table, derived via immunoSEQ multiplex PCR, lists solely in-frame clones and lacks some. This sample has some 220,000 clones; 84% occur once, and the top ten carry approximately 5.1%. The source material was peripheral blood. These receptor sequences come from a woman aged 55-69 years who had recovered from COVID-19.

Comment on this clone: Different DNA sequences within this sample yield the same CDR3. The chain employs TRBV12-3 or TRBV12-4 and TRBJ1-1, with D unclear. The CDR3 is 13 residues long. The V end was cut by 1 base, the J end by 1 base, with 4 bases between. The DNA of the CDR3 is TGTGCCAGCAGTTTAGGGCCGAACACTGAAGCTTTCTTT. It yields the protein CASSLGPNTEAFF.

CDR3 amino acids: CASSADTGNTEAFF. In DNA form, the CDR3 reads TGCGCCAGCAGCGCGGACACAGGGAACACTGAAGCTTTCTTT. V is TRBV5-1 and J is TRBJ1-1, with D tentatively TRBD1 (5 bases). V was trimmed by 4 bases and J by 1 base, leaving 11 bases between them. CDR1 is SGHRS, CDR2 YFSETQ, per germline. The length of the CDR3 is 14 residues.

The chain couples TRBV5-1 to TRBJ1-1; no firm D call. The CDR3 covers 14 residues. Between the trimmed V and J ends, which lost 1 base and 2 bases, there was a span of 9 bases. Germline values: CDR1 SGHRS, CDR2 YFSETQ. The CDR3 region has the DNA TGCGCCAGCAGCTTGACGGGTACCAACACTGAAGCTTTCTTT. This sequence encodes CASSLTGTNTEAFF.

CDR3 in DNA: TGCAGCGTTGAGAGGACCTACAATGAGCAGTTCTTC. Protein product: CSVERTYNEQFF. The chain joins TRBV29-1 to TRBJ2-1; D gene unclear. The V end lost 3 bases, the J end lost 2 bases, and 5 bases lay between the germline ends. This CDR3 has 12 amino acids. Germline loops: CDR1 SQVTM, CDR2 ANQGSEA.

DNA for the CDR3: TGTGCCAGCAGCGTAGGGGACAGGGGGAAGGGCGAGCAGTACTTC. This translates into CASSVGDRGKGEQYF. The chain has TRBV9 and TRBJ2-7; 11 bases fit TRBD1. V lost 0 bases, J lost 6 bases, and 5 bases stayed unmatched. The germline V gene has CDR1 SGDLS and CDR2 YYNGEE. The length of the CDR3 is 15 residues.

This chain connects TRBV27 to TRBJ1-4, with TRBD1 matching 8 bases. Germline V lookup: CDR1 MNHEY, CDR2 SMNVEV (reference sequence). The junction had 10 bases not matched to a gene; V was cut back by 5 bases and J by 14 bases. The CDR3 has 13 residues. This CDR3 is CASSTRTGRVLFF. CDR3 nucleotide sequence: TGTGCCAGCAGTACCCGGACAGGGAGGGTTCTGTTTTTT.

In its sample, this clone was seen once. V usage is TRBV7-9 and J usage is TRBJ2-5; perhaps TRBD1 as D (6 bases). The CDR3 spans 14 residues. The V gene lost 5 bases and the J gene lost 4 bases, with 14 bases spanning the gap. Germline CDR1 SEHNR, CDR2 FQNEAQ (reference sequence). This chain's CDR3 is CASSPRRGRETQYF. CDR3 sequence (DNA): TGTGCCAGCAGCCCACGCAGGGGACGAGAGACCCAGTACTTC.

The chain has TRBV12-5 and TRBJ2-2, with 7 nucleotides matching TRBD1. The CDR3 has 14 residues. V shed 7 bases and J 0 bases; nucleotides not matched to a gene: 2. Germline CDR1 is LGHNT and CDR2 is FRNRAP. CDR3 protein: CASAGTANTGELFF. The CDR3 coding sequence is TGTGCTAGTGCCGGGACAGCGAACACCGGGGAGCTGTTTTTT.

The chain links TRBV7-2 to TRBJ2-5, with 14 bases aligning to TRBD2. Germline lookup yields CDR1 SGHTA and CDR2 FQGNSA. This CDR3 spans 15 amino acids. The V segment lost 5 bases and the J segment 5 bases; nucleotides outside the gene matches: 4. The CDR3 loop is CASSVGLAGGETQYF. The CDR3 DNA sequence: TGTGCCAGCAGCGTCGGACTAGCGGGGGGTGAGACCCAGTACTTC.

This clone was seen a handful of times. Compared with germline, one end of the junction differs, possibly owing to a read error. The rearrangement joins TRBV6-5 to TRBJ1-2; D remains unclear. The germline V gene encodes CDR1 MNHEY and CDR2 SVGAGI. The CDR3 is made up of 12 amino acids. CDR3 nucleotide sequence: TGTGCCAGCGGTTACAGAGGCTATGGCTACACCTTC. Encoded protein: CASGYRGYGYTF.

V and J are TRBV2 and TRBJ2-2; 7 bases fit TRBD2. This CDR3 is built from 15 residues. The junction had 7 bases not matched to a gene; V was cut back by 6 bases and J by 3 bases. CDR1 and CDR2 from the germline V gene are SNHLY and FYNNEI. Here the CDR3 reads CASRGEAGYTGELFF. CDR3 DNA: TGTGCCAGCAGGGGGGAAGCGGGGTACACCGGGGAGCTGTTTTTT.

The genes are TRBV6-5 and TRBJ2-1; the match to TRBD1 covers 8 bases. The CDR3 covers 16 residues. J lost 2 bases, V lost 0 bases, and 3 bases had no gene match. Germline loops: CDR1 MNHEY, CDR2 SVGAGI. This CDR3 reads CASSYSPGGTYNEQFF. The CDR3 DNA reads TGTGCCAGCAGTTACTCGCCAGGGGGCACCTACAATGAGCAGTTCTTC.

The chain carries TRBV19 and TRBJ1-1; D may be TRBD1 (6 bases). Trimming cost V 5 bases and J 5 bases, with 9 bases left between them. The CDR3 runs 12 residues. Germline CDR1 and CDR2: LNHDA and SQIVND (reference sequence). In DNA form, the CDR3 reads TGTGCCAGTAGTCAGGGGCGGACTGAAGCTTTCTTT. It translates to CASSQGRTEAFF. Filled out from reference TRBV19 and TRBJ1-1, the complete variable domain reads DGGITQSPKYLFRKEGQNVTLSCEQNLNHDAMYWYRQDPGQGLRLIYYSQIVNDFQKGDIAEGYSVSREKKESFPLTVTSAQKNPTAFYLCASSQGRTEAFFGQGTRLTVV.

This clone was detected once. V usage is TRBV4-1 and J usage is TRBJ1-2, with 8 bases that match TRBD1. CDR3 size: 16 residues. The V gene end was trimmed by 1 base and the J gene end by 3 bases; junction bases not matched to a gene: 7. Germline V gene data show CDR1 as MGHRA and CDR2 as YSYEKL. This CDR3 is CASSQVGDRRDYGYTF. The CDR3 region has the DNA TGCGCCAGCAGCCAAGTCGGGGACAGGAGGGACTATGGCTACACCTTC.